This TCR beta chain was identified in a study of OX40 agonist ivuxolimab in advanced cancers. About the research overall: Patients with hepatocellular carcinoma, melanoma, renal cell or head and neck cancer made up the dose-escalation patients. Study observations and caveats: Compared with others, partial responders at 0.1-3.0 mg/kg displayed clonal expansion among the lowest.

The germline CDR1 and CDR2 sequences are MDHEN and SYDVKM. This CDR3 contains 14 residues. Trimming removed 8 bases from V and 4 bases from J; junction bases left unmatched: 6. Prior autoimmune disease or systemic immunosuppression barred patients. In regard to this clone: Its antigen is as yet unknown.

Profiled with immunoSEQ multiplex PCR; TCRdb holds only in-frame clones, not every one. Among fewer than 55,000 clones listed, less than 90% were seen once. This sequence was found in an adult with an advanced solid tumor such as melanoma, head and neck, liver or kidney cancer. The rearrangement joins TRBV28 to TRBJ2-3; 10 bases are a match to TRBD1. The sequences come from CD4+ or CD8+ T cells sorted from blood, collected in a trial of the OX40 agonist ivuxolimab. This CDR3 is CASGRQGAADTQYF. Written as DNA, the CDR3 is TGTGCCAGCGGACGACAGGGGGCAGCAGATACGCAGTATTTT.